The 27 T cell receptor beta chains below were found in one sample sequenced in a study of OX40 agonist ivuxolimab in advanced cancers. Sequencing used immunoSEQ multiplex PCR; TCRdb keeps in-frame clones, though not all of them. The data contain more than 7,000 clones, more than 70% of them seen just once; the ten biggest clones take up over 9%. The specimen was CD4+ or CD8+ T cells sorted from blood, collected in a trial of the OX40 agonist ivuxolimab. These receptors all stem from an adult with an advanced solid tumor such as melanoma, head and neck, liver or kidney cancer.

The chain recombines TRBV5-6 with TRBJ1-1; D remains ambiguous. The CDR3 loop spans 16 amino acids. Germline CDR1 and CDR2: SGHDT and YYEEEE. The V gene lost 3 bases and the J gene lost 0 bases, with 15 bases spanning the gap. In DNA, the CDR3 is TGTGCCAGCAGCTCCCGTGCTTTTGTACTGAACACTGAAGCTTTCTTT. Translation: CASSSRAFVLNTEAFF.

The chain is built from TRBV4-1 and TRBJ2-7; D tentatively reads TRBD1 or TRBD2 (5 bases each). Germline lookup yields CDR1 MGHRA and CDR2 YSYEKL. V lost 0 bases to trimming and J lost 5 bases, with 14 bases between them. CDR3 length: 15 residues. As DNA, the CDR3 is TGCGCCAGCAGCCAAGATGGCAGGGTCGGGGACGAGCAGTACTTC. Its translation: CASSQDGRVGDEQYF.

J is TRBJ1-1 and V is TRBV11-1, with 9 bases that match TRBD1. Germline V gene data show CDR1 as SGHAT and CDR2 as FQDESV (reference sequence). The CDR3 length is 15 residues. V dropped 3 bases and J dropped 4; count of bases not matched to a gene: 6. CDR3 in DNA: TGTGCCAGCAGCTTCCCAACAGGGGGCGGCACTGAAGCTTTCTTT. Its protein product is CASSFPTGGGTEAFF.

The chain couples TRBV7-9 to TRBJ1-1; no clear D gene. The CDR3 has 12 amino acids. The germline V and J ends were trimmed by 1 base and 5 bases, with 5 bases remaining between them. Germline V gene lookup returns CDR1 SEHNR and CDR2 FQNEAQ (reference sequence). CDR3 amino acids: CASSLGRTEAFF. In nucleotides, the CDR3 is TGTGCCAGCAGCTTAGGGAGAACTGAAGCTTTCTTT.

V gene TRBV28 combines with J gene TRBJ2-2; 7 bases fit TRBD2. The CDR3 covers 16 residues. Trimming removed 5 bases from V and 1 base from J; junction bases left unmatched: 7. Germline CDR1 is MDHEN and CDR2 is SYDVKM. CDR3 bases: TGTGCCAGCAGTCCCGGGACTATACTGAACACCGGGGAGCTGTTTTTT. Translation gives CASSPGTILNTGELFF.

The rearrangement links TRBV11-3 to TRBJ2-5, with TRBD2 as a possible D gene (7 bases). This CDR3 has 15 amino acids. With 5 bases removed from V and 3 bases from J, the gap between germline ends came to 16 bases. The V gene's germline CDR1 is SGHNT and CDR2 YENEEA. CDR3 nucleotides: TGTGCCAGCAGCCACCGGGGGGCAGGGGAAGAGACCCAGTACTTC. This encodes CASSHRGAGEETQYF. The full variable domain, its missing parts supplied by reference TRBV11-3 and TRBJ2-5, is EAGVVQSPRYKIIEKKQPVAFWCNPISGHNTLYWYLQNLGQGPELLIRYENEEAVDDSQLPKDRFSAERLKGVDSTLKIQPAELGDSAVYLCASSHRGAGEETQYFGPGTRLLVL.

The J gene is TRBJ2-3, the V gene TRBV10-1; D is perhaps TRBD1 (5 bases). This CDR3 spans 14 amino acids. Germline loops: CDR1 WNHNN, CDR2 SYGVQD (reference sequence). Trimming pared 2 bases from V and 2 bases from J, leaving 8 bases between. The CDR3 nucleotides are TGCGCCAGCAGTGAGGACAGCTCCACAGATACGCAGTATTTT. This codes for CASSEDSSTDTQYF.

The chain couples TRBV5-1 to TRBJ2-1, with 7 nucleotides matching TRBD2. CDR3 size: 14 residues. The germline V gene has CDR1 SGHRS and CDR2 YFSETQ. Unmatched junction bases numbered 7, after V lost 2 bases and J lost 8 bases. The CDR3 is CASSFSWGGDEQFF. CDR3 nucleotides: TGCGCCAGCAGCTTTTCTTGGGGGGGAGATGAGCAGTTCTTC.

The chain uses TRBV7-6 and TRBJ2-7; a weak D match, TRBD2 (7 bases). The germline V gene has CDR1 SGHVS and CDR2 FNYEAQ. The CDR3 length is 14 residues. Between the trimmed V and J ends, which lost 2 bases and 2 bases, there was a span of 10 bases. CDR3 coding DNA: TGTGCCAGCAGCTTAAGGGGGGGGACCTACGAGCAGTACTTC. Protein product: CASSLRGGTYEQYF.

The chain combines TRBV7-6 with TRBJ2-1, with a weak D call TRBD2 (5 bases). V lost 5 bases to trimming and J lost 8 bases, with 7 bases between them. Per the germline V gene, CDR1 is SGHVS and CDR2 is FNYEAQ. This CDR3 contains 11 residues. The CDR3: CASSHGDEQFF. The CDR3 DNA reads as TGTGCCAGCAGCCACGGGGATGAGCAGTTCTTC.

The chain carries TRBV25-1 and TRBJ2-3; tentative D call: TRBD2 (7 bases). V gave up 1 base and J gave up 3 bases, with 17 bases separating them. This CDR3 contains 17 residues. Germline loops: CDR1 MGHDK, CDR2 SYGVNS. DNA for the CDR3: TGTGCCAGCAGTGAATGGGGGGGCAGGGGATCAACAGATACGCAGTATTTT. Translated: CASSEWGGRGSTDTQYF.

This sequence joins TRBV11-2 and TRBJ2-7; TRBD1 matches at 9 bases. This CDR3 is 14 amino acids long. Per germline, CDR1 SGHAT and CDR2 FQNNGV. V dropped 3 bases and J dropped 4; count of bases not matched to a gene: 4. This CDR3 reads CASSLGQGPYEQYF. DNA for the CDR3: TGTGCCAGCAGCTTGGGACAGGGCCCTTACGAGCAGTACTTC.

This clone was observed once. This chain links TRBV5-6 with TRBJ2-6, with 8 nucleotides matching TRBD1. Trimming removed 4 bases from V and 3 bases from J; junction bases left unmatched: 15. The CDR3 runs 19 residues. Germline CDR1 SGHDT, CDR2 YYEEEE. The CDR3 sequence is CASSRSGTGWYRGANVLTF. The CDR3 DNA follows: TGTGCCAGCAGCAGATCCGGGACAGGTTGGTATCGTGGGGCCAACGTCCTGACTTTC.

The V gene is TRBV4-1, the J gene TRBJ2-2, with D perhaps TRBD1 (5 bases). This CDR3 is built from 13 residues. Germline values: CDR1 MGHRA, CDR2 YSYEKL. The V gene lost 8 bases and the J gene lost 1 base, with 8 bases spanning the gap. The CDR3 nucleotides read TGCGCCAGCGCCGACAGGAACACCGGGGAGCTGTTTTTT. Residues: CASADRNTGELFF.

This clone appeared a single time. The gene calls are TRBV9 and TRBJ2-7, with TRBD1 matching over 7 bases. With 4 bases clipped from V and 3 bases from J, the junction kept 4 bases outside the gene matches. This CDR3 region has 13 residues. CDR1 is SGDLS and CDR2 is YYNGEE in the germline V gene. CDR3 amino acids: CASSRDSLYEQYF. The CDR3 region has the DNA TGTGCCAGCAGCCGGGACAGCCTCTACGAGCAGTACTTC.

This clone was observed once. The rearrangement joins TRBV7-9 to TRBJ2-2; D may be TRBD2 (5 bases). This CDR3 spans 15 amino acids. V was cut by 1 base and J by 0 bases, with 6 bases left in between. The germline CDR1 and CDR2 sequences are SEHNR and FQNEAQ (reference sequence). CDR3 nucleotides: TGTGCCAGCAGCTTAGGGACTGCGAACACCGGGGAGCTGTTTTTT. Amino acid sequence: CASSLGTANTGELFF.

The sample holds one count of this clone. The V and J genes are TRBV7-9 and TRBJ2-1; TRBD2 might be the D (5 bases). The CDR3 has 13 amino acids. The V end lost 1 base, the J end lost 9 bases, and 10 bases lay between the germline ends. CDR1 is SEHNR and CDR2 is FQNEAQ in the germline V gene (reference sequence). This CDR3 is CASSLGLAAEQFF. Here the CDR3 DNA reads TGTGCCAGCAGCTTAGGGCTAGCAGCTGAGCAGTTCTTC.

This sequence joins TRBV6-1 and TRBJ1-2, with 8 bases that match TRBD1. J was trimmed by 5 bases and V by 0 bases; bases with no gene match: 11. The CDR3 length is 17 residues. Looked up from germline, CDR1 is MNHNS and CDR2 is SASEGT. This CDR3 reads CASSEALVGTGDYGYTF. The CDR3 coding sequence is TGTGCCAGCAGTGAAGCGCTTGTCGGGACAGGAGATTATGGCTACACCTTC.

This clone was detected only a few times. CDR3 sequence: CASSVVSYNEQFF. For the CDR3, the DNA is TGTGCCAGCAGCGTAGTTTCTTACAATGAGCAGTTCTTC. The genes are TRBV9 and TRBJ2-1; D is ambiguous. Germline-derived CDR1 and CDR2 are SGDLS and YYNGEE. This CDR3 region has 13 residues. The V end lost 0 bases, the J end lost 4 bases, and 5 bases lay between the germline ends.

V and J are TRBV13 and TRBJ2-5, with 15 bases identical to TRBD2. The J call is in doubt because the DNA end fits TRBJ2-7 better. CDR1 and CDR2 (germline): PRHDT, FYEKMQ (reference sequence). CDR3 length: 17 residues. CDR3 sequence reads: CASSSGLAGGPFYEQYF. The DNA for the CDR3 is TGTGCCAGCAGCTCAGGACTAGCGGGGGGGCCATTCTACGAGCAGTACTTC.

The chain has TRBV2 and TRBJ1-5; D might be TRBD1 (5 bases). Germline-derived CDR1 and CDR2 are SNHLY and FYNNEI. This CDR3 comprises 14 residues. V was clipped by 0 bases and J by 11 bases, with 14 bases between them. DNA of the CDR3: TGTGCCAGCAGTGAAGCGCTTCTGAGAGGGGCCCAGCATTTT. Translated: CASSEALLRGAQHF.

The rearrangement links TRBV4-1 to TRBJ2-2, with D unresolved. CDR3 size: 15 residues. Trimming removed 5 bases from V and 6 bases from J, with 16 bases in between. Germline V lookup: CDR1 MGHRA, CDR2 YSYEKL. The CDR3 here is CASSSSPTRAGELFF. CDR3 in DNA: TGCGCCAGCAGCTCTTCCCCGACCAGAGCCGGGGAGCTGTTTTTT.

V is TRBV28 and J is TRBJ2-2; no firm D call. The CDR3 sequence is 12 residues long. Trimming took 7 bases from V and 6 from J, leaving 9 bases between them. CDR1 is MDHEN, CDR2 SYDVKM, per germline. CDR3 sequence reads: CASNSPPGELFF. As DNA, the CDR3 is TGTGCCAGCAACTCCCCTCCCGGGGAGCTGTTTTTT. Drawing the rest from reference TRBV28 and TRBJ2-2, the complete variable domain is DVKVTQSSRYLVKRTGEKVFLECVQDMDHENMFWYRQDPGLGLRLIYFSYDVKMKEKGDIPEGYSVSREKKERFSLILESASTNQTSMYLCASNSPPGELFFGEGSRLTVL.

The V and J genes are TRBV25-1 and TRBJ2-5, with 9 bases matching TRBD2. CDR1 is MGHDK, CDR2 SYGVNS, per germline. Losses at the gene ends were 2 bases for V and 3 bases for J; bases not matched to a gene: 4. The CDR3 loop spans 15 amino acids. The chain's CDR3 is CASSELSGGEETQYF. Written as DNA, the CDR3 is TGTGCCAGCAGTGAACTTAGCGGGGGCGAAGAGACCCAGTACTTC.

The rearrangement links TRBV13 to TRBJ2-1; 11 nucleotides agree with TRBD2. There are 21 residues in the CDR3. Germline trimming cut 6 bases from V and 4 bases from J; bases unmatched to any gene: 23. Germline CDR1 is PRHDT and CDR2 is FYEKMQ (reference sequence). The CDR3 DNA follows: TGTGCCAGCAGTGCCCAGACCTTAGCGGGGGGGCCGTTGGGAACTTACAATGAGCAGTTCTTC. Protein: CASSAQTLAGGPLGTYNEQFF.

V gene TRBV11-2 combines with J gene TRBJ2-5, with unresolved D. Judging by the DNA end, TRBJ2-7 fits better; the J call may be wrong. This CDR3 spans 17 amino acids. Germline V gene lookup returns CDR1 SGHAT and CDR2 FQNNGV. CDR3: CASSLDTSYTERDEQYF. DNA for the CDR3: TGTGCCAGCAGCTTAGATACATCTTACACGGAACGGGACGAGCAGTACTTC.

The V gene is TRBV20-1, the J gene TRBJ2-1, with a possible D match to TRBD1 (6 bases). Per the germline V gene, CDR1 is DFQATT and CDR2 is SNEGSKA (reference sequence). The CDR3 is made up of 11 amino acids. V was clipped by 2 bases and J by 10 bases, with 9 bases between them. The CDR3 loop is CSARYGQEQFF. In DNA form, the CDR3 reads TGCAGTGCTAGATATGGACAGGAGCAGTTCTTC.